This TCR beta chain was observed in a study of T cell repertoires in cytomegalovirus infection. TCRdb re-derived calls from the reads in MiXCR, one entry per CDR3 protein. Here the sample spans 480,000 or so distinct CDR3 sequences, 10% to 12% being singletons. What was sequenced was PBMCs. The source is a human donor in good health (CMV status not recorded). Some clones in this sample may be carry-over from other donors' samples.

CDR3 residues: CASSFGGMETQYF. The CDR3 nucleotides read TGTGCCAGCAGTTTCGGCGGGATGGAGACCCAGTACTTC. The chain employs TRBV28 and TRBJ2-5, with D perhaps TRBD2 (6 bases). V lost 3 bases to trimming and J lost 5 bases, with 10 bases between them. This CDR3 is 13 amino acids long. Looked up from germline, CDR1 is MDHEN and CDR2 is SYDVKM.